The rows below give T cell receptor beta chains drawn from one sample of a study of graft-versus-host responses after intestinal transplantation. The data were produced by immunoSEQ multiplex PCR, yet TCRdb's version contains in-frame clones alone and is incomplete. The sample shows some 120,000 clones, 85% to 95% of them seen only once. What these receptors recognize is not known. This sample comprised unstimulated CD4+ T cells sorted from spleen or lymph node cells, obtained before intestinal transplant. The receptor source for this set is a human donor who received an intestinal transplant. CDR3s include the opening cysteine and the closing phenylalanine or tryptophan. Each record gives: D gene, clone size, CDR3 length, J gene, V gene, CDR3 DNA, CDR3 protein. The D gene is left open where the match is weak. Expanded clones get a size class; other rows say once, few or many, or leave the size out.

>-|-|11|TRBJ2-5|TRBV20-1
TGCAGTGCAGGCCCTGGGGAGACCCAGTACTTC
CSAGPGETQYF
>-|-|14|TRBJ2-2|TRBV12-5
TGTGCTAGTGGTGGACTCCTCAACACCGGGGAGCTGTTTTTT
CASGGLLNTGELFF
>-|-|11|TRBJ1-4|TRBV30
TGTGCCTGGAGTGACCCCGAAAAACTGTTTTTT
CAWSDPEKLFF
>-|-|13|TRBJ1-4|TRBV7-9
TGTGCCAGCAGCTTGGAACCCCTTGAAAAACTGTTTTTT
CASSLEPLEKLFF
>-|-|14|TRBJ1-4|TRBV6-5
TGTGCCAGCAGGGGCGGACCAGGGAATGAAAAACTGTTTTTT
CASRGGPGNEKLFF
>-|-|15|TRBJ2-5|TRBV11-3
TGTGCCAGCAGCTTAGGACCCGGGGGCCAAGAGACCCAGTACTTC
CASSLGPGGQETQYF
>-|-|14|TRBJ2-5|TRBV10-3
TGTGCCATCAGTGGGGCGACTAGTTGGGAGACCCAGTACTTC
CAISGATSWETQYF
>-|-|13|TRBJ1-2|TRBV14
TGTGCCAGCAGCCAAGACAGGAACTATGGCTACACCTTC
CASSQDRNYGYTF
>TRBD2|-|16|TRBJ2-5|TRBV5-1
TGCGCCAGCAGCTTGGCCTCTAGCGGGCTTAGAGAGACCCAGTACTTC
CASSLASSGLRETQYF
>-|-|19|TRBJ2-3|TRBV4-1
TGCGCCAGCAGCCGGGGGTTGGCCCGGGGACGGATAAGCACAGATACGCAGTATTTT
CASSRGLARGRISTDTQYF
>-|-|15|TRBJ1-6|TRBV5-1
TGCGCCAGCAGCCCTACAGGGTTAGATAATTCACCCCTCCACTTT
CASSPTGLDNSPLHF
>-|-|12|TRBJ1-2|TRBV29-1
TGCAGCGTTGCAGAGGATGGCTATGGCTACACCTTC
CSVAEDGYGYTF
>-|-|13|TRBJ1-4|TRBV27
TGTGCCAGCAGAACCTGGGGCGAAGAAAAACTGTTTTTT
CASRTWGEEKLFF
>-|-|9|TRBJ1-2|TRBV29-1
TGCAGCGTTGAATCTGGCTACACCTTC
CSVESGYTF
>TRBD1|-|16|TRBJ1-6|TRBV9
TGTGCCAGCAGCGTAGGAGACAGGGGCCACAATTCACCCCTCCATTTT
CASSVGDRGHNSPLHF
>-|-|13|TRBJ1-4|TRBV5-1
TGCGCCAGCAGGACAGGACCCAATGAAAAACTGTTTTTT
CASRTGPNEKLFF
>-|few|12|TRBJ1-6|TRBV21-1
TGTGCCAGCAGCAGAGATAATTCACCCCTCCACTTT
CASSRDNSPLHF
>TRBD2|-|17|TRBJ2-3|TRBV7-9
TGTGCCAGCAGCCCTCCCCCCGGGACTAGCGGGACAGATACGCAGTATTTT
CASSPPPGTSGTDTQYF
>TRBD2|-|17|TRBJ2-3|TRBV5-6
TGTGCCAGCAGCTTGACCTGGGGAGCGGGGGGCTCGGATACGCAGTATTTT
CASSLTWGAGGSDTQYF
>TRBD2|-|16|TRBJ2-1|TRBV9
TGTGCCAGCAGCGCCCGACTAGCGGGGGGTCTCAATGAGCAGTTCTTC
CASSARLAGGLNEQFF
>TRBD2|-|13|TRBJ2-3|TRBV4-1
TGCGCCAGCAGCCAAGTCGGGGGGGATACGCAGTATTTT
CASSQVGGDTQYF